This entry is about one T cell receptor (beta chain). This sample was taken from a study of shared clonotypes between healthy human individuals. Sequencing used immunoSEQ multiplex PCR; TCRdb keeps in-frame clones, though not all of them. The repertoire has hundreds of thousands of clones, about 96% of them found once; the top ten carry less than 0.13%. V dropped 6 bases and J dropped 0 bases, with 12 bases sitting between them. Germline CDR1 MNHEY, CDR2 SMNVEV (reference sequence). CDR3 length: 15 amino acids. CD45RO-negative CD8 cells positively selected for CCR7 made up the naive population, which excluded terminally differentiated effector memory CD45RA+ cells. All the donors were Caucasian adults who lived in Nashville, Tennessee.

This chain connects TRBV27 to TRBJ2-1; a possible D gene is TRBD2 (5 bases). Source material: naive CD8+ T cells sorted from blood. The clonotype originates from a woman younger than 45 in good health. CDR3 residues: CASRSSGSSYNEQFF. CDR3 coding DNA: TGTGCCAGCAGGTCTTCGGGGAGCTCCTACAATGAGCAGTTCTTC.